The rows below give T cell receptor beta chains drawn from one sample of a study of cytomegalovirus exposure and HLA in healthy donors. The protocol was immunoSEQ multiplex PCR, while the TCRdb copy is restricted to in-frame clones and leaves out a portion. In the table there are over 130,000 clones, approximately 57% of which are singletons. The specimen sequenced was PBMCs. The receptors stem from a male donor in good health and CMV-seronegative. The CDR3 runs from the conserved cysteine through the conserved F or W. A D gene is named only where the DNA matches it firmly. Expanded clones get a size class; other rows say once, few or many, or leave the size out.

J gene: TRBJ1-2
D gene: .
V gene: TRBV19
clone size: .
CDR3 protein: CASSMGDRNYGYTF
CDR3 DNA: TGTGCCAGTAGTATGGGAGACCGAAACTATGGCTACACCTTC

J gene: TRBJ2-1
D gene: TRBD1
V gene: TRBV28
clone size: .
CDR3 protein: CASSRDRAVNEQFF
CDR3 DNA: TGTGCCAGCAGTCGGGACAGGGCGGTCAATGAGCAGTTCTTC

J gene: TRBJ2-4
D gene: TRBD2
V gene: TRBV6-1
clone size: .
CDR3 protein: CASSELAGTKNIQYF
CDR3 DNA: TGTGCCAGCAGTGAACTAGCGGGAACCAAAAACATTCAGTACTTC

J gene: TRBJ2-7
D gene: .
V gene: TRBV4-3
clone size: .
CDR3 protein: CASSQDLGSLYEQYF
CDR3 DNA: TGCGCCAGCAGCCAAGATCTCGGGTCCCTCTACGAGCAGTACTTC

J gene: TRBJ2-3
D gene: .
V gene: TRBV2
clone size: few
CDR3 protein: CASSEAHWDTQYF
CDR3 DNA: TGTGCCAGCAGTGAAGCGCACTGGGATACGCAGTATTTT

J gene: TRBJ2-1
D gene: TRBD2
V gene: TRBV29-1
clone size: few
CDR3 protein: CSVDRLAGVIREQFF
CDR3 DNA: TGCAGCGTTGATAGGCTAGCGGGGGTAATTAGGGAGCAGTTCTTC

J gene: TRBJ2-1
D gene: .
V gene: TRBV6-5
clone size: .
CDR3 protein: CASSYSFGTVYNEQFF
CDR3 DNA: TGTGCCAGCAGTTACTCTTTCGGGACTGTATACAATGAGCAGTTCTTC

J gene: TRBJ1-1
D gene: TRBD1
V gene: TRBV10-3
clone size: .
CDR3 protein: CATQVLRDREAFF
CDR3 DNA: TGTGCCACGCAGGTTTTAAGGGACAGAGAAGCTTTCTTT

J gene: TRBJ2-1
D gene: TRBD2
V gene: TRBV5-1
clone size: .
CDR3 protein: CASSSSAGVLDEQFF
CDR3 DNA: TGCGCCAGCAGCTCCTCAGCGGGGGTCCTTGATGAGCAGTTCTTC

J gene: TRBJ2-3
D gene: TRBD2
V gene: TRBV4-1
clone size: .
CDR3 protein: CASSQGDSGGPTNTQYF
CDR3 DNA: TGCGCCAGCAGCCAAGGGGATAGCGGGGGCCCCACTAATACGCAGTATTTT